Listed here are 25 T cell receptor beta chains from one sample, sequenced in a study of response to subunit inactivated influenza vaccine (dated by TCRdb to between 2017 and 2018). Library method: RT-PCR. The instrument was an Illumina HiSeq 2500. The raw public data were reprocessed by TCRdb itself: fastp quality trimming at Q25, MiXCR clonotype calling, in-frame beta chains only. Under each unique CDR3 protein, matching rows form one entry showing the most common genes and DNA. The sample has about 300,000 distinct CDR3 sequences on record, 21% of them singletons. Of the sample, about 10% falls within the top ten clones. The material was PBMCs from blood, obtained less than 22 months after vaccination. These receptors were taken from a man between 50 and 75 years old who received an inactivated influenza vaccine. Donor details come from another sample of the same person, matched by shared clones.

The chain has TRBV27 and TRBJ1-6; D unclear. CDR3 length equals 12 residues. Germline values: CDR1 MNHEY, CDR2 SMNVEV (reference sequence). Between the trimmed V and J ends, which lost 10 bases and 5 bases, there was a span of 9 bases. CDR3 nucleotide sequence: TGTGCCACAGGACGGGATAATTCACCCCTCCACTTT. Amino acids: CATGRDNSPLHF.

This rearrangement joins TRBV12-3 or TRBV12-4 to TRBJ2-6; D call uncertain. Between the trimmed V and J ends, which lost 7 bases and 2 bases, there was a span of 12 bases. The CDR3 runs 15 residues. CDR3 in DNA: TGTGCCAGCACCCTCTTCGAACCTGGGGCCAACGTCCTGACTTTC. The encoded protein is CASTLFEPGANVLTF.

Only a few counts were recorded for this clonotype. The chain carries TRBV24-1 and TRBJ2-1; tentatively, D is TRBD2 (8 bases). The germline gives CDR1 KGHDR, CDR2 SFDVKD. The V and J ends lost 3 bases and 6 bases respectively, with 17 bases between them. This CDR3 has 16 amino acids. The CDR3 DNA sequence: TGTGCCACCAGTGATCCAGGACTAGCAGGGGGCAATGAGCAGTTCTTC. Its translation: CATSDPGLAGGNEQFF.

The chain employs TRBV5-8 and TRBJ1-4; 9 bases agree with TRBD1. Germline V gene lookup returns CDR1 SGHTS and CDR2 YDEGEE. The CDR3 runs 13 residues. V lost 4 bases to trimming and J lost 16 bases; unmatched junction nucleotides: 11. DNA of the CDR3: TGTGCCAGCAGCCTCCGGGACAGGGCTGAGTGGTTTTTT. Translation: CASSLRDRAEWFF.

This clonotype was detected ten times or more. The chain recombines TRBV6-5 with TRBJ1-4, with D uncertain. Looked up from germline, CDR1 is MNHEY and CDR2 is SVGAGI. The CDR3 loop spans 15 amino acids. V lost 4 bases and J 6 bases, leaving 15 bases between the germline ends. The CDR3 reads CASSFRPYGDEKLFF. CDR3 sequence (DNA): TGTGCCAGCAGTTTTAGACCTTACGGGGATGAAAAACTGTTTTTT.

This clonotype was observed a few times. The chain links TRBV20-1 to TRBJ1-6; 7 bases map to TRBD1. Germline V gives CDR1 DFQATT, CDR2 SNEGSKA (reference sequence). The CDR3 has 16 residues. The trim removed 6 bases at V and 9 bases at J, leaving 17 bases unmatched. The DNA for the CDR3 is TGCAGTGCCGATACAGGGGTCCCTCGAGGCCGTTCACCCCTCCACTTT. This encodes CSADTGVPRGRSPLHF.

The chain links TRBV5-1 to TRBJ1-1, with TRBD1 identical over 8 bases. This CDR3 spans 15 amino acids. J gave up 1 base and V 4 bases, and 6 bases lay outside the gene matches. Germline CDR1 is SGHRS and CDR2 is YFSETQ. The CDR3 sequence: CASSPGQGGNTEAFF. The CDR3 nucleotides are TGCGCCAGCAGCCCCGGACAGGGCGGGAACACTGAAGCTTTCTTT. The whole variable domain, filled in from reference TRBV5-1 and TRBJ1-1, reads KAGVTQTPRYLIKTRGQQVTLSCSPISGHRSVSWYQQTPGQGLQFLFEYFSETQRNKGNFPGRFSGRQFSNSRSEMNVSTLELGDSALYLCASSPGQGGNTEAFFGQGTRLTVV.

The table lists this clonotype with a few counts. The CDR3 DNA reads as TGTGCCAGCAGTTTAATATGGGTCAGAGAGGACCAGCCCCAGCATTTT. Its translation: CASSLIWVREDQPQHF. The genes are TRBV12-3 or TRBV12-4 and TRBJ1-5; no definite D call. The CDR3 contains 16 residues. The V end was cut by 2 bases, the J end by 7 bases, with 18 bases between.

This clonotype turned up a few times. The rearrangement links TRBV2 to TRBJ2-1; D call uncertain. Trimming stripped 6 bases from V and 0 bases from J, with 6 bases between. The CDR3 sequence is 13 residues long. Looked up from germline, CDR1 is SNHLY and CDR2 is FYNNEI. CDR3 residues: CASRQSSYNEQFF. DNA for the CDR3: TGTGCCAGCAGGCAGAGCTCCTACAATGAGCAGTTCTTC.

The chain joins TRBV18 to TRBJ2-7; D is unresolved. This CDR3 spans 15 amino acids. V lost 2 bases and J 6 bases, leaving 17 bases between the germline ends. The germline CDR1 and CDR2 sequences are KGHSH and LQKENI. Here the CDR3 DNA reads TGTGCCAGCTCACCAATCCCCACAGCTCCCTTCGAGCAGTACTTC. Translation gives CASSPIPTAPFEQYF.

This clonotype was detected only a few times. This chain links TRBV7-8 with TRBJ2-7; 7 bases line up with TRBD2. Losses at the gene ends were 5 bases for V and 2 bases for J; bases not matched to a gene: 9. The CDR3 consists of 15 residues. Looked up from germline, CDR1 is SGHVS and CDR2 is FQNEAQ. The CDR3 protein is CASSPSVGRAYEQYF. CDR3 nucleotides: TGTGCCAGCAGCCCCTCGGTGGGGAGGGCCTACGAGCAGTACTTC. Complete variable domain (other parts from reference TRBV7-8 and TRBJ2-7): GAGVSQSPRYKVAKRGQDVALRCDPISGHVSLFWYQQALGQGPEFLTYFQNEAQLDKSGLPSDRFFAERPEGSVSTLKIQRTQQEDSAVYLCASSPSVGRAYEQYFGPGTRLTVT.

The rearrangement links TRBV10-3 to TRBJ2-7, with D possibly being TRBD1 (6 bases). The V end lost 3 bases, the J end lost 3 bases, and 12 bases lay between the germline ends. The germline V gene encodes CDR1 ENHRY and CDR2 SYGVKD. The CDR3 length is 14 residues. The CDR3 DNA follows: TGTGCCATCAGTGATATAGGGGGAAACTACGAGCAGTACTTC. Translation: CAISDIGGNYEQYF.

This clonotype was seen a few times. V usage is TRBV28 and J usage is TRBJ1-2; TRBD1 matches at 7 bases. Germline V gene sequence: CDR1 MDHEN, CDR2 SYDVKM. Germline trimming cut 6 bases from V and 1 base from J; bases unmatched to any gene: 5. CDR3 size: 14 residues. CDR3 in DNA: TGTGCCAGCAGCGGACAGGCCTTTAACTATGGCTACACCTTC. It yields the protein CASSGQAFNYGYTF.

The chain uses TRBV7-2 and TRBJ2-2; D call uncertain. The ends were cut back, 2 bases at V and 8 bases at J, with 15 bases in the middle. The CDR3 has 15 amino acids. Germline CDR1 is SGHTA and CDR2 is FQGNSA. The CDR3 reads CASSLSGPLRGELFF. CDR3 nucleotide sequence: TGTGCCAGCAGCTTATCCGGCCCCTTAAGGGGGGAGCTGTTTTTT.

The chain carries TRBV3-1 and TRBJ2-1; TRBD1 aligns across 8 bases. The CDR3 loop spans 14 amino acids. After removal of 4 bases from V and 4 bases from J, the junction contained 3 bases not matched to a gene. From germline, CDR1 is LGHDT and CDR2 YNNKEL (reference sequence). CDR3 loop: CASSPRDRYNEQFF. The CDR3 DNA sequence: TGTGCCAGCAGCCCCCGGGACAGGTACAATGAGCAGTTCTTC.

This clonotype occurred a few times. The chain combines TRBV7-8 with TRBJ1-5; D unclear. The CDR3 runs 17 residues. V lost 1 base and J lost 4, with 17 bases in between. CDR1 is SGHVS, CDR2 FQNEAQ, per germline. The CDR3 nucleotides read TGTGCCAGCAGCTTAGGAGGGTGGGGAGGCTTGAATCAGCCCCAGCATTTT. Residues: CASSLGGWGGLNQPQHF. Full variable domain (rest looked up from reference TRBV7-8 and TRBJ1-5): GAGVSQSPRYKVAKRGQDVALRCDPISGHVSLFWYQQALGQGPEFLTYFQNEAQLDKSGLPSDRFFAERPEGSVSTLKIQRTQQEDSAVYLCASSLGGWGGLNQPQHFGDGTRLSIL.

In its sample, this clonotype was seen many times. The chain is built from TRBV6-1 and TRBJ1-1; D gene ambiguous. The V gene lost 6 bases and the J gene lost 4 bases, with 12 bases spanning the gap. From germline, CDR1 is MNHNS and CDR2 SASEGT. This CDR3 has 13 residues. CDR3 residues: CASRAGPVTEAFF. The CDR3 DNA sequence: TGTGCCAGCAGAGCCGGGCCGGTCACTGAAGCTTTCTTT.

The gene calls are TRBV7-2 and TRBJ2-2; 9 nucleotides match TRBD1. CDR1 is SGHTA, CDR2 FQGNSA, per germline. The CDR3 runs 15 residues. V lost 4 bases to trimming and J lost 6 bases; unmatched junction nucleotides: 6. CDR3: CASSSTGGSAGELFF. The DNA for the CDR3 is TGTGCCAGCAGCTCCACAGGGGGCAGTGCCGGGGAGCTGTTTTTT.

This clonotype was counted a few times. The chain uses TRBV20-1 and TRBJ1-5; D is uncertain. The CDR3 is 14 residues long. Trimming cost V 6 bases and J 5 bases, with 17 bases left between them. Germline assignment: CDR1 DFQATT and CDR2 SNEGSKA (reference sequence). The CDR3 DNA follows: TGCAGTGCCGTTGGAGGATCCTCGGATCAGCCCCAGCATTTT. Amino acid sequence: CSAVGGSSDQPQHF.

Only a few counts were recorded for this clonotype. The chain links TRBV4-3 to TRBJ1-5; no clear D gene. The CDR3 loop spans 15 amino acids. Trimming cost V 0 bases and J 0 bases, with 6 bases left between them. Germline-derived CDR1 and CDR2 are LGHNA and YSLEER. The CDR3 DNA is TGCGCCAGCAGCCAAGATGGTAATAGCAATCAGCCCCAGCATTTT. It translates to CASSQDGNSNQPQHF.

The V call is TRBV7-9, the J call TRBJ2-2; D not certain. The CDR3 sequence is 13 residues long. Looked up from germline, CDR1 is SEHNR and CDR2 is FQNEAQ (reference sequence). Trimming took 4 bases from V and 3 from J, leaving 6 bases between them. CDR3 sequence reads: CASSSSDTGELFF. Here the CDR3 DNA reads TGTGCCAGCAGCTCCTCGGACACCGGGGAGCTGTTTTTT.

This chain links TRBV4-1 with TRBJ1-4, with TRBD1 as a possible D gene (5 bases). The CDR3 sequence is 14 residues long. Per the germline V gene, CDR1 is MGHRA and CDR2 is YSYEKL. The ends were cut back, 4 bases at V and 5 bases at J, with 11 bases in the middle. The CDR3 bases are TGCGCCAGCAGCCTACAGGTCCCCAATGAAAAACTGTTTTTT. Translated: CASSLQVPNEKLFF.

This sequence joins TRBV4-3 and TRBJ1-3; 7 bases are shared with TRBD1. CDR3 length: 15 residues. Trimming removed 4 bases from V and 2 bases from J; junction bases left unmatched: 5. Per germline, CDR1 LGHNA and CDR2 YSLEER. CDR3 in DNA: TGCGCCAGCAGCCGAGAAGACAGGGCTGGAAACACCATATATTTT. Translating it yields CASSREDRAGNTIYF.

The chain combines TRBV7-9 with TRBJ1-1; 8 bases line up with TRBD1. V dropped 4 bases and J dropped 6; count of bases not matched to a gene: 10. This CDR3 region has 15 residues. CDR1 SEHNR and CDR2 FQNEAQ come from the germline V gene (reference sequence). CDR3 sequence: CASSSTGGVYAEAFF. The CDR3 DNA follows: TGTGCCAGCAGCTCTACAGGGGGAGTTTACGCTGAAGCTTTCTTT.

This clonotype was detected a few times. The chain is built from TRBV7-8 and TRBJ1-5; 7 nucleotides align to TRBD1. V dropped 5 bases and J dropped 0; count of bases not matched to a gene: 7. Germline lookup yields CDR1 SGHVS and CDR2 FQNEAQ. CDR3 length: 16 amino acids. CDR3 sequence: CASSPGTVLSNQPQHF. CDR3 in DNA: TGTGCCAGCAGCCCTGGGACAGTCCTTAGCAATCAGCCCCAGCATTTT.